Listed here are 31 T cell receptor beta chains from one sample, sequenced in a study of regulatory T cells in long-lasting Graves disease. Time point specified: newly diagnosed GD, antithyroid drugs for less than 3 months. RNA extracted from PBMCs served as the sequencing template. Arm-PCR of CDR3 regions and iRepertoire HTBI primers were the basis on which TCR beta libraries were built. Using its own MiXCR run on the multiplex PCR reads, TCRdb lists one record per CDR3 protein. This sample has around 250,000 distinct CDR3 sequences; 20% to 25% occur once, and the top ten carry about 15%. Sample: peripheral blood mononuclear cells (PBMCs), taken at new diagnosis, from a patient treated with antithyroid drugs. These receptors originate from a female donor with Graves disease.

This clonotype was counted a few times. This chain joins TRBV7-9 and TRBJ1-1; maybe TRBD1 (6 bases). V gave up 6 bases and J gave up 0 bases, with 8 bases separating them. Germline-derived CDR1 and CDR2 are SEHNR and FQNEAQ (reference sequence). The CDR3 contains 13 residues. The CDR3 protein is CASRGHMNTEAFF. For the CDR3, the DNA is TGTGCCAGCAGGGGACACATGAACACTGAAGCTTTCTTT. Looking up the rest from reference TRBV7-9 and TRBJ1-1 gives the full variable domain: DTGVSQNPRHKITKRGQNVTFRCDPISEHNRLYWYRQTLGQGPEFLTYFQNEAQLEKSRLLSDRFSAERPKGSFSTLEIQRTEQGDSAMYLCASRGHMNTEAFFGQGTRLTVV.

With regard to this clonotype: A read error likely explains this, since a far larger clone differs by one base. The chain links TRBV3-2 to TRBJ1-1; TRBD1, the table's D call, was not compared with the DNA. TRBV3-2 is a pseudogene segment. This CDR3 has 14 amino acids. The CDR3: CAGSPTGVGAEAFF. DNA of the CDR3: TGTGCCGGCAGCCCTACAGGGGTAGGCGCTGAAGCTTTCTTT.

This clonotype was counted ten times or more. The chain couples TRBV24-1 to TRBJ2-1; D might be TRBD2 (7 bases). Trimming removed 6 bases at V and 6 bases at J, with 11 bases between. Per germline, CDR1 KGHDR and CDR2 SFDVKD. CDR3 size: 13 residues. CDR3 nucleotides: TGTGCCACCAGTTGGAGGGGGGGCAATGAGCAGTTCTTC. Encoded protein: CATSWRGGNEQFF.

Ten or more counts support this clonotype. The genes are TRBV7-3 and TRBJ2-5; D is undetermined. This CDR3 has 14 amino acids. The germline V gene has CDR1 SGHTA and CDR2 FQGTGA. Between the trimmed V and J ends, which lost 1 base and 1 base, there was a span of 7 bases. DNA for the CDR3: TGTGCCAGCAGCTTAAACGGACCCCAAGAGACCCAGTACTTC. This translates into CASSLNGPQETQYF.

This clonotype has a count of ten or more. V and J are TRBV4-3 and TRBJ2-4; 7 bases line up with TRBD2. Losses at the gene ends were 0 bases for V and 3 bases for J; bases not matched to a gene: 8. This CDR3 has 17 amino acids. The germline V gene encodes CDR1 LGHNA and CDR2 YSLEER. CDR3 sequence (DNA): TGCGCCAGCAGCCAAGATAGGGGCGGGAGCGTCAAAAACATTCAGTACTTC. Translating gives CASSQDRGGSVKNIQYF.

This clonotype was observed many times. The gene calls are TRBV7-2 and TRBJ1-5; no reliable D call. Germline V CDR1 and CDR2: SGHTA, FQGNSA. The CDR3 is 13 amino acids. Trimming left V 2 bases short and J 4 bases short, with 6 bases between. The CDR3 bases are TGTGCCAGCAGCTTACTTCGTAATCAGCCCCAGCATTTT. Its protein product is CASSLLRNQPQHF.

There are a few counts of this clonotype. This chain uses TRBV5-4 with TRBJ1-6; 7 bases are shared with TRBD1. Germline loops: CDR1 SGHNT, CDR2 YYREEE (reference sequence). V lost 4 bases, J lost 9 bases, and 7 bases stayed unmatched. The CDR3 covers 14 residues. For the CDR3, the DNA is TGTGCCAGCAGCCTACAGGGGAGCGGTTCACCCCTCCACTTT. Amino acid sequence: CASSLQGSGSPLHF.

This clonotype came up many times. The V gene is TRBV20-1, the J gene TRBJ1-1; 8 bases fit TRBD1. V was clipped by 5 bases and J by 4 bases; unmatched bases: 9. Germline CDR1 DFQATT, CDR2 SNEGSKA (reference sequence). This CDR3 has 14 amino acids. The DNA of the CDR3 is TGCAGTGCTTCAAGGACAGGGAGGGCCACTGAAGCTTTCTTT. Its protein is CSASRTGRATEAFF.

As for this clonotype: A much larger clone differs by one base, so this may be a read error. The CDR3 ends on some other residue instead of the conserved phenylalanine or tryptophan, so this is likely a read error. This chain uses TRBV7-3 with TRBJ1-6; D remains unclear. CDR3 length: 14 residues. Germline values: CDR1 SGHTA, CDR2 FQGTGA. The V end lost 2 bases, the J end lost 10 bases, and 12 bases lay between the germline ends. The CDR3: CASSLFERRSPLHS. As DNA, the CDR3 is TGTGCCAGCAGCTTATTTGAGCGAAGGTCACCCCTCCACTCT.

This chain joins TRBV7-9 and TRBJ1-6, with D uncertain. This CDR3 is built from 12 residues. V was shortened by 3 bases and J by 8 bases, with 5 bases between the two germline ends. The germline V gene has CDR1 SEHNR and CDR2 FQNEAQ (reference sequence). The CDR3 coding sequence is TGTGCCAGCAGCTTTGGGGATTCACCCCTCCACTTT. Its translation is CASSFGDSPLHF.

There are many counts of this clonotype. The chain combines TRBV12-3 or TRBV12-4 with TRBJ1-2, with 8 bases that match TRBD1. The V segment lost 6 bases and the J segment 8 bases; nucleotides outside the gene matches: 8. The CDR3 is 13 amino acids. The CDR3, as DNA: TGTGCCAGCAGCCCTGGACAGGGCTGGGGCTACACCTTC. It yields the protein CASSPGQGWGYTF.

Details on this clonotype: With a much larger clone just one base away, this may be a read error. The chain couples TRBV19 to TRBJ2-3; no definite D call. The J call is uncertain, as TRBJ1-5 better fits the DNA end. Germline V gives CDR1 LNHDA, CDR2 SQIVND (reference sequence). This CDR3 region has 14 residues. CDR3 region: CASSIEWRGRTQHF. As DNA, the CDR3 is TGTGCCAGTAGTATAGAATGGCGCGGGCGTACGCAGCATTTT.

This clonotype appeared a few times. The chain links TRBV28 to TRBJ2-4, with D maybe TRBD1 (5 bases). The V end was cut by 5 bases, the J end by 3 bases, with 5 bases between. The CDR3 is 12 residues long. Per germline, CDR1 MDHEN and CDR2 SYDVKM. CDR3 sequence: CASSTGKNIQYF. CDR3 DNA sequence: TGTGCCAGCAGTACAGGCAAAAACATTCAGTACTTC.

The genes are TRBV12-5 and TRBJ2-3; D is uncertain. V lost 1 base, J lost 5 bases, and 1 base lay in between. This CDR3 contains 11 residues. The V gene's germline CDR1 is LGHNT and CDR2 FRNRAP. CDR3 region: CASGLEDTQYF. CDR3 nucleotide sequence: TGTGCTAGTGGTTTGGAAGATACGCAGTATTTT.

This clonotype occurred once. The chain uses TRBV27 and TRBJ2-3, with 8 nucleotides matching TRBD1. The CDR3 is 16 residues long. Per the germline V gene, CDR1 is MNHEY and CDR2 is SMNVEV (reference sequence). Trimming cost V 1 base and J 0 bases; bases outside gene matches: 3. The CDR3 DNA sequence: TGTGCCAGCAGTTTATACAACAGGGGGAGCACAGATACGCAGTATTTT. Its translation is CASSLYNRGSTDTQYF.

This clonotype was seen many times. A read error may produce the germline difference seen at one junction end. The CDR3 DNA follows: TGCGCCAGCAGCTTGAACTCCCCCTACGAGCAGTACTTC. The encoded protein is CASSLNSPYEQYF. This sequence joins TRBV7-2 and TRBJ2-7; D is unresolved. In germline, CDR1 is SGHTA, CDR2 FQGNSA. There are 13 residues in the CDR3.

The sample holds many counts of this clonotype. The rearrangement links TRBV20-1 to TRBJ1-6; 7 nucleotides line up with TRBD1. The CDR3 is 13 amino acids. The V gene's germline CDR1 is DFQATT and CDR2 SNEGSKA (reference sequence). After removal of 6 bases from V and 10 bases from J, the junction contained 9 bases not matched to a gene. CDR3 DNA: TGCAGTGCAATCGGACAGGTTAAGTCACCCCTCCACTTT. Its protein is CSAIGQVKSPLHF.

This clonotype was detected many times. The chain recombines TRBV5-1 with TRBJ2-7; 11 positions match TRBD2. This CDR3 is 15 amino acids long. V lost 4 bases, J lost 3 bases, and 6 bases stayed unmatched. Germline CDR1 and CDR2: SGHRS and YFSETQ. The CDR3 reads CASSAGTSGLYEQYF. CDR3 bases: TGCGCCAGCAGCGCCGGGACTAGCGGCCTCTACGAGCAGTACTTC.

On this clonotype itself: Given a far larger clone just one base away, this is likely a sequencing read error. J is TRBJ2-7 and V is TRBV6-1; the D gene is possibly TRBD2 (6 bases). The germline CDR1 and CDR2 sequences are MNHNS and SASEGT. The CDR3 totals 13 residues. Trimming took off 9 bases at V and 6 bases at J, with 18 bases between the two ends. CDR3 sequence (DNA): TGTGCCAGTAATATAGCCGGGGGTGGCGAGCAGTACTTC. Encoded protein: CASNIAGGGEQYF.

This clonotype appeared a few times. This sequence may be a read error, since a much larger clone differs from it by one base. CDR3 sequence: CSAGVSVGYEQYF. Written as DNA, the CDR3 is TGCAGCGCGGGGGTTAGCGTAGGCTACGAGCAGTACTTC. The gene calls are TRBV29-1 and TRBJ2-7, with D possibly TRBD2 on 6 matching bases. V lost 7 bases and J lost 3, with 16 bases in between. The CDR3 sequence is 13 residues long. The V gene's germline CDR1 is SQVTM and CDR2 ANQGSEA.

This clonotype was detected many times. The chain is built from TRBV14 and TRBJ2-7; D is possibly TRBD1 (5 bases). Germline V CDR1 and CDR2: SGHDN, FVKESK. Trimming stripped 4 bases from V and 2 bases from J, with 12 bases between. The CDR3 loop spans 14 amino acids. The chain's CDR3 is CASSLDSSPYEQYF. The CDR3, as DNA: TGTGCCAGCAGCCTTGACAGTTCCCCCTACGAGCAGTACTTC.

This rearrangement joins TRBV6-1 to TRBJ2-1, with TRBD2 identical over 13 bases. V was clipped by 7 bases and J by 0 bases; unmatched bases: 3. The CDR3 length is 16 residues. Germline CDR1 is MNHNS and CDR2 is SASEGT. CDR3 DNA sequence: TGTGCCAGCATCCGGACTAGCGGGAGCTCCTACAATGAGCAGTTCTTC. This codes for CASIRTSGSSYNEQFF.

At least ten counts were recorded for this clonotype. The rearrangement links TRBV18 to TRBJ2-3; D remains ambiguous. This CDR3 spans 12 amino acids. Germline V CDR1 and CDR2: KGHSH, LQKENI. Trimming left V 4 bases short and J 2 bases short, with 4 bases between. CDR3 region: CASSQNTDTQYF. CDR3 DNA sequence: TGTGCCAGCTCACAAAACACAGATACGCAGTATTTT.

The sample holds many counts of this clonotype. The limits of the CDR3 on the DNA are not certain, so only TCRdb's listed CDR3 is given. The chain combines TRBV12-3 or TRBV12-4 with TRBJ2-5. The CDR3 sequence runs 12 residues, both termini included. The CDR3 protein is CASSSSGETQYF.

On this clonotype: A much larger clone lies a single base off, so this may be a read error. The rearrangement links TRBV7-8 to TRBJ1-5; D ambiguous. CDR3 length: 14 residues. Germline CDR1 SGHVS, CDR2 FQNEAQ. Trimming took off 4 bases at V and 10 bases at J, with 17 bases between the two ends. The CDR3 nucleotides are TGTGCCAGCAGCTCAGATTCGCCCGTTGGCCCCCAGCATTTT. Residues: CASSSDSPVGPQHF.

The CDR3 DNA reads as TGTGCCAGCAGCGCCCTTAGCGGGAGGAGCTCCTACAATGAGCAGTTCTTC. Amino acid sequence: CASSALSGRSSYNEQFF. The chain uses TRBV11-2 and TRBJ2-1; 10 bases fit TRBD2. The junction had 7 bases not matched to a gene; V was cut back by 5 bases and J by 0 bases. This CDR3 region has 17 residues. CDR1 is SGHAT and CDR2 is FQNNGV in the germline V gene.

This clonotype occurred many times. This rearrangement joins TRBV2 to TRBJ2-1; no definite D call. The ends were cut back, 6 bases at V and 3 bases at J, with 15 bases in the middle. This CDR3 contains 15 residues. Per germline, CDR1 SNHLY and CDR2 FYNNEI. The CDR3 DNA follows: TGTGCCAGCAGATTAGGCCTCGGTAGCTACAATGAGCAGTTCTTC. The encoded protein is CASRLGLGSYNEQFF.

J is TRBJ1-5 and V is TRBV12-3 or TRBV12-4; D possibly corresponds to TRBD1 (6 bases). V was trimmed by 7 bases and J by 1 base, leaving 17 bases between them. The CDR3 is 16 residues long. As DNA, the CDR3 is TGTGCCAGCAAGAAGGACAGAGGAGTAAGCAATCAGCCCCAGCATTTT. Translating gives CASKKDRGVSNQPQHF.

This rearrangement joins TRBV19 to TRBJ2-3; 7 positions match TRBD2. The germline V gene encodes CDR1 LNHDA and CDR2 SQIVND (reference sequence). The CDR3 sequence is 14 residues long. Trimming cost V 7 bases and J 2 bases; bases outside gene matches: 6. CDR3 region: CASTPAGVTDTQYF. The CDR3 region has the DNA TGTGCCAGTACCCCGGCGGGGGTCACAGATACGCAGTATTTT.

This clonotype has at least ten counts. In nucleotides, the CDR3 is TGCAGTGCTATAGACAGGGACAACATTCAGTACTTC. Translating it yields CSAIDRDNIQYF. This chain connects TRBV20-1 to TRBJ2-4; 7 bases are shared with TRBD1. The V and J ends lost 4 bases and 7 bases, in that order; junction bases with no gene match: 4. Per the germline V gene, CDR1 is DFQATT and CDR2 is SNEGSKA (reference sequence). The CDR3 has 12 residues.

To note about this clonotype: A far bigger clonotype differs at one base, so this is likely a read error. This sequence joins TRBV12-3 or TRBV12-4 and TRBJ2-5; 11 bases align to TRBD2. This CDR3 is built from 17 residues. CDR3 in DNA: TGTGCCAGCAGTCCCCTGGGGACTAGCGGAGACCAAGGGACCCAGTACTTC. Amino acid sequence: CASSPLGTSGDQGTQYF.